One sample yielded the 13 T cell receptor beta chains listed below, sequenced in a study of blood T cell repertoires in COVID-19. Sequenced by immunoSEQ multiplex PCR; TCRdb stores in-frame clones only, minus some. The sample holds around 190,000 clones, 86% seen once. Input material: PBMCs or T cells enriched from blood (not recorded which). The receptors shown here come from a man in his forties with acute COVID-19.

The genes are TRBV4-2 and TRBJ2-5; D might be TRBD1 (6 bases). CDR3 length equals 16 residues. From germline, CDR1 is LGHNA and CDR2 YNFKEQ. The V end lost 2 bases, the J end lost 11 bases, and 24 bases lay between the germline ends. The CDR3 sequence is CASSQSDRNARGGQYF. The CDR3 DNA follows: TGTGCCAGCAGCCAATCAGACAGAAACGCAAGAGGGGGTCAGTACTTC.

A single count supports this clone. The rearrangement links TRBV9 to TRBJ2-5; 10 bases map to TRBD2. J was trimmed by 4 bases and V by 3 bases; bases with no gene match: 6. The CDR3 spans 15 residues. Germline CDR1 reads SGDLS; CDR2 reads YYNGEE. In DNA form, the CDR3 reads TGTGCCAGCAGCGGAGCGGGAGGGGCGGGAGAGACCCAGTACTTC. This translates into CASSGAGGAGETQYF.

V is TRBV9 and J is TRBJ1-2; 7 bases map to TRBD1. The CDR3 has 12 residues. V gave up 3 bases and J gave up 8 bases; unmatched junction bases: 4. Germline CDR1 is SGDLS and CDR2 is YYNGEE. CDR3 sequence (DNA): TGTGCCAGCAGCGGGCAGGGGGTCGGCTACACCTTC. It yields the protein CASSGQGVGYTF.

This chain links TRBV6-5 with TRBJ1-4, with D maybe TRBD1 (5 bases). Trimming shortened V by 6 bases and J by 8 bases, and 10 bases separated the two germline ends. CDR3 length: 12 residues. The germline V gene encodes CDR1 MNHEY and CDR2 SVGAGI. CDR3 sequence: CASSLRGEKLFF. The CDR3 coding sequence is TGTGCCAGCAGCCTAAGGGGAGAAAAACTGTTTTTT.

The genes are TRBV10-3 and TRBJ1-1; TRBD1 matches at 10 bases. The V segment lost 8 bases and the J segment 2 bases; nucleotides outside the gene matches: 8. Germline V gene lookup returns CDR1 ENHRY and CDR2 SYGVKD. This CDR3 has 15 residues. CDR3 nucleotides: TGTGCCATCCAGGGACAGGGGTGGGGTAACACTGAAGCTTTCTTT. Its protein product is CAIQGQGWGNTEAFF.

The chain joins TRBV30 to TRBJ2-1; TRBD2 agrees at 7 bases. The CDR3 covers 13 residues. V was clipped by 2 bases and J by 9 bases; unmatched bases: 7. Germline V CDR1 and CDR2: GTSNPN, SVGIG (reference sequence). The CDR3 sequence: CAWSRWEGGEQFF. The CDR3 DNA follows: TGTGCCTGGAGTAGGTGGGAGGGCGGTGAGCAGTTCTTC.

The chain carries TRBV27 and TRBJ1-5; D ambiguous. CDR3 length: 14 residues. CDR1 is MNHEY and CDR2 is SMNVEV in the germline V gene (reference sequence). The V and J ends lost 6 bases and 5 bases respectively, with 14 bases between them. The chain's CDR3 is CASSQFRGDQPQHF. As DNA, the CDR3 is TGTGCCAGCAGCCAATTCCGGGGAGATCAGCCCCAGCATTTT.

This clone was observed a few times. The V call is TRBV28, the J call TRBJ2-4; 8 bases align to TRBD1. Germline lookup yields CDR1 MDHEN and CDR2 SYDVKM. The CDR3 sequence is 13 residues long. The CDR3 region has the DNA TGTGCAACCATCCCGGGACAGGAGCACATTCAGTACTTC. Amino acid sequence: CATIPGQEHIQYF.

The DNA for the CDR3 is TGTGCCAGCTCACCACCCGGACTCTCCTACGAGCAGTACTTC. It specifies CASSPPGLSYEQYF. The chain links TRBV18 to TRBJ2-7; D is possibly TRBD2 (5 bases). Germline V gives CDR1 KGHSH, CDR2 LQKENI. Trimming stripped 0 bases from V and 0 bases from J, with 6 bases between. The CDR3 is 14 amino acids.

The chain combines TRBV6-5 with TRBJ1-4; D might be TRBD1 (6 bases). Germline V gene data show CDR1 as MNHEY and CDR2 as SVGAGI. Trimming took off 10 bases at V and 5 bases at J, with 11 bases between the two ends. This CDR3 contains 12 residues. This CDR3 is CATTGPNEKLFF. CDR3 sequence (DNA): TGTGCCACGACAGGACCGAATGAAAAACTGTTTTTT.

The chain links TRBV5-6 to TRBJ1-5, with 7 bases that match TRBD1. Germline CDR1 reads SGHDT; CDR2 reads YYEEEE. The length of the CDR3 is 14 residues. V was clipped by 5 bases and J by 1 base; unmatched bases: 3. The CDR3 sequence: CASRDRASNQPQHF. In DNA form, the CDR3 reads TGTGCCAGCAGAGACAGGGCAAGCAATCAGCCCCAGCATTTT.

The CDR3 loop is CASSLRLSGDTEAFF. The DNA of the CDR3 is TGTGCCAGCAGCCTCCGTCTTTCCGGGGACACTGAAGCTTTCTTT. The chain couples TRBV7-9 to TRBJ1-1; D gene unclear. The CDR3 has 15 amino acids. The ends were cut back, 5 bases at V and 3 bases at J, with 16 bases in the middle. Germline CDR1 is SEHNR and CDR2 is FQNEAQ (reference sequence).

This chain connects TRBV4-1 to TRBJ2-1; weak D call: TRBD1 (7 bases). Trimming took 4 bases from V and 0 from J, leaving 13 bases between them. The CDR3 runs 16 residues. Per germline, CDR1 MGHRA and CDR2 YSYEKL. This CDR3 is CASSRRDSYSYNEQFF. The CDR3 DNA reads as TGCGCCAGCAGCCGGAGGGACAGTTACTCCTACAATGAGCAGTTCTTC.